One sample yielded the 18 T cell receptor beta chains listed below, sequenced in a study of T cells in localized non-small cell lung cancer. Sequencing used immunoSEQ multiplex PCR; TCRdb keeps in-frame clones, though not all of them. The data show 40,000 to 55,000 clones, approximately 81% seen once. The source was peripheral blood mononuclear cells, collected before any cancer treatment. The receptors derive from a man between 40 and 70 years old with stage III lung adenocarcinoma.

The J gene is TRBJ2-7, the V gene TRBV11-2, with 8 nucleotides matching TRBD1. This CDR3 is built from 15 residues. Losses at the gene ends were 5 bases for V and 7 bases for J; bases not matched to a gene: 13. Per germline, CDR1 SGHAT and CDR2 FQNNGV. The CDR3 region is CASSTDRGALVEQYF. Here the CDR3 DNA reads TGTGCCAGCAGCACCGACAGGGGTGCATTGGTGGAGCAGTACTTC.

The chain is built from TRBV11-1 and TRBJ1-2; D remains unclear. CDR1 is SGHAT and CDR2 is FQDESV in the germline V gene (reference sequence). This CDR3 has 14 residues. V was cut by 3 bases and J by 0 bases, with 8 bases left in between. The CDR3 nucleotides read TGTGCCAGCAGCTTGGGCGGATCTAACTATGGCTACACCTTC. It translates to CASSLGGSNYGYTF.

V is TRBV29-1 and J is TRBJ2-1; D may be TRBD2 (6 bases). Trimming cost V 1 base and J 3 bases, with 10 bases left between them. The CDR3 is made up of 14 amino acids. Germline CDR1 reads SQVTM; CDR2 reads ANQGSEA. CDR3 bases: TGCAGCGTTGAAGGGTTAGCGGACTACAATGAGCAGTTCTTC. Residues: CSVEGLADYNEQFF.

The chain links TRBV19 to TRBJ1-5; tentatively, D is TRBD1 (6 bases). This CDR3 region has 18 residues. The V end was cut by 3 bases, the J end by 6 bases, with 24 bases between. CDR1 LNHDA and CDR2 SQIVND come from the germline V gene (reference sequence). CDR3 protein: CASSIHSPTGLGAQPQHF. The CDR3 DNA reads as TGTGCCAGTAGTATCCACTCCCCCACAGGGTTGGGCGCTCAGCCCCAGCATTTT.

The CDR3: CASSYGTVYEQYF. The DNA for the CDR3 is TGTGCCAGCAGTTACGGGACAGTATACGAGCAGTACTTC. V is TRBV6-6 and J is TRBJ2-7; 7 nucleotides align to TRBD1. CDR3 length: 13 amino acids. CDR1 is MNHNY, CDR2 SVGAGI, per germline (reference sequence). Unmatched junction bases numbered 2, after V lost 2 bases and J lost 4 bases.

V gene TRBV5-1 combines with J gene TRBJ2-1, with TRBD1 matching 8 bases. This CDR3 region has 14 residues. CDR1 is SGHRS and CDR2 is YFSETQ in the germline V gene. V shed 0 bases and J 9 bases; nucleotides not matched to a gene: 5. CDR3 residues: CASSLGTGRGEQFF. In DNA form, the CDR3 reads TGCGCCAGCAGCTTGGGGACAGGGAGAGGTGAGCAGTTCTTC.

The rearrangement joins TRBV25-1 to TRBJ2-1, with D possibly being TRBD1 or TRBD2 (5 bases each). Between the trimmed V and J ends, which lost 2 bases and 5 bases, there was a span of 19 bases. This CDR3 spans 17 amino acids. In germline, CDR1 is MGHDK, CDR2 SYGVNS. The CDR3 spells CASSETGASRRNNEQFF. CDR3 bases: TGTGCCAGCAGTGAAACAGGCGCCTCAAGGAGGAACAATGAGCAGTTCTTC.

The chain combines TRBV25-1 with TRBJ1-3; D might be TRBD1 (5 bases). Trimming cost V 5 bases and J 0 bases, with 14 bases left between them. The CDR3 runs to 16 residues. Germline V CDR1 and CDR2: MGHDK, SYGVNS. The CDR3 loop reads CASSRGPAFSGNTIYF. CDR3 nucleotide sequence: TGTGCCAGCAGTAGGGGACCGGCCTTCTCTGGAAACACCATATATTTT.

This clone was seen only once. The rearrangement joins TRBV11-2 to TRBJ2-3, with 9 bases lining up with TRBD2. V lost 3 bases, J lost 2 bases, and 3 bases stayed unmatched. The CDR3 is made up of 15 amino acids. Germline loops: CDR1 SGHAT, CDR2 FQNNGV. This CDR3 is CASSFQRGVTDTQYF. DNA of the CDR3: TGTGCCAGCAGCTTCCAGCGGGGGGTCACAGATACGCAGTATTTT.

This sequence joins TRBV5-1 and TRBJ2-3; 7 bases are shared with TRBD1. The CDR3 covers 14 residues. Per germline, CDR1 SGHRS and CDR2 YFSETQ. Trimming took 2 bases from V and 2 from J; bases not matched to a gene: 2. Here the CDR3 reads CASSFGQDTDTQYF. The CDR3 nucleotides read TGCGCCAGCAGCTTCGGACAGGACACAGATACGCAGTATTTT. Combining the CDR3 with reference TRBV5-1 and TRBJ2-3 gives the whole variable domain KAGVTQTPRYLIKTRGQQVTLSCSPISGHRSVSWYQQTPGQGLQFLFEYFSETQRNKGNFPGRFSGRQFSNSRSEMNVSTLELGDSALYLCASSFGQDTDTQYFGPGTRLTVL.

The V call is TRBV27, the J call TRBJ2-5; a possible D gene is TRBD1 (6 bases). Germline V CDR1 and CDR2: MNHEY, SMNVEV (reference sequence). There are 13 residues in the CDR3. Trimming shortened V by 2 bases and J by 10 bases, and 14 bases separated the two germline ends. Here the CDR3 reads CASSLIEQGVQYF. As DNA, the CDR3 is TGTGCCAGCAGTTTAATTGAACAGGGAGTCCAGTACTTC.

V and J are TRBV19 and TRBJ2-2; D is perhaps TRBD1 (6 bases). V lost 6 bases, J lost 4 bases, and 12 bases lay in between. This CDR3 is 14 amino acids long. Germline V gene lookup returns CDR1 LNHDA and CDR2 SQIVND (reference sequence). In DNA form, the CDR3 reads TGTGCCAGTAGCACAGGGCCGACCACCGGGGAGCTGTTTTTT. It encodes CASSTGPTTGELFF.

J is TRBJ2-1 and V is TRBV18; no reliable D call. The CDR3 length is 11 residues. V was pared by 6 bases and J by 7 bases, with 7 bases between. Germline CDR1 KGHSH, CDR2 LQKENI. CDR3 sequence: CASSSLNEQFF. The CDR3 coding sequence is TGTGCCAGCTCGTCCCTTAATGAGCAGTTCTTC.

The gene calls are TRBV10-1 and TRBJ2-2; TRBD1 aligns across 8 bases. CDR1 and CDR2 from the germline V gene are WNHNN and SYGVQD (reference sequence). V shed 5 bases, J shed 4 bases, and the junction held 9 bases outside the gene matches. There are 16 residues in the CDR3. This CDR3 reads CASSPRTGRTTGELFF. The CDR3 DNA is TGCGCCAGCAGTCCTCGGACAGGGAGAACCACCGGGGAGCTGTTTTTT.

The chain recombines TRBV7-2 with TRBJ2-2; unclear D gene. Germline V gene sequence: CDR1 SGHTA, CDR2 FQGNSA. The CDR3 runs to 13 residues. Trimming removed 7 bases at V and 4 bases at J, with 10 bases between. The CDR3 loop reads CASNVIFTGELFF. The CDR3 DNA is TGTGCCAGCAACGTAATCTTCACCGGGGAGCTGTTTTTT. Filled out from reference TRBV7-2 and TRBJ2-2, the complete variable domain reads GAGVSQSPSNKVTEKGKDVELRCDPISGHTALYWYRQSLGQGLEFLIYFQGNSAPDKSGLPSDRFSAERTGGSVSTLTIQRTQQEDSAVYLCASNVIFTGELFFGEGSRLTVL.

V gene TRBV6-1 combines with J gene TRBJ2-5, with D perhaps matching TRBD1 (6 bases). Germline V gene lookup returns CDR1 MNHNS and CDR2 SASEGT. V shed 3 bases and J shed 2 bases, with 16 bases lying between them. The CDR3 covers 16 residues. CDR3 loop: CASSETPGTQQETQYF. The CDR3 DNA reads as TGTGCCAGCAGTGAGACCCCCGGGACACAGCAAGAGACCCAGTACTTC.

The chain recombines TRBV7-8 with TRBJ2-7, with TRBD1 matching over 7 bases. CDR3 size: 15 residues. CDR1 and CDR2 (germline): SGHVS, FQNEAQ. The trim removed 4 bases at V and 2 bases at J, leaving 8 bases unmatched. CDR3 sequence (DNA): TGTGCCAGCAGCTCTCAGGGGGTCCCTACCTACGAGCAGTACTTC. Its protein is CASSSQGVPTYEQYF.

The chain carries TRBV2 and TRBJ2-4, with 14 bases that match TRBD2. CDR1 is SNHLY, CDR2 FYNNEI, per germline. There are 13 residues in the CDR3. Trimming took 6 bases from V and 14 from J; bases not matched to a gene: 6. CDR3 DNA: TGTGCCAGCAGCCCGACTAGCGGGGGGGTTAAGTACTTC. Translated: CASSPTSGGVKYF. Based on the CDR3 plus reference TRBV2 and TRBJ2-4, the full variable domain is EPEVTQTPSHQVTQMGQEVILRCVPISNHLYFYWYRQILGQKVEFLVSFYNNEISEKSEIFDDQFSVERPDGSNFTLKIRSTKLEDSAMYFCASSPTSGGVKYFGAGTRLSVL.